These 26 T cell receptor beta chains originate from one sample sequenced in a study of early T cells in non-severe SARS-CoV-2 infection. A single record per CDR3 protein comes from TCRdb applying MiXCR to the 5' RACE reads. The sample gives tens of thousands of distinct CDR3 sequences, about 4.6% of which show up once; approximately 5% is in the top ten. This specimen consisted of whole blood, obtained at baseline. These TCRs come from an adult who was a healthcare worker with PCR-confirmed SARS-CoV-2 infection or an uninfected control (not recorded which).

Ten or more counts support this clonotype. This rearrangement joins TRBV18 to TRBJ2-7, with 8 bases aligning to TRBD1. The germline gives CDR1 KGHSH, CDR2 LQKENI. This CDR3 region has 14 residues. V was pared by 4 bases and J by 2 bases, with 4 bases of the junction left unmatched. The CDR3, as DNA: TGTGCCAGCTCACGCGGGACAGGTCCCTACGAGCAGTACTTC. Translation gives CASSRGTGPYEQYF.

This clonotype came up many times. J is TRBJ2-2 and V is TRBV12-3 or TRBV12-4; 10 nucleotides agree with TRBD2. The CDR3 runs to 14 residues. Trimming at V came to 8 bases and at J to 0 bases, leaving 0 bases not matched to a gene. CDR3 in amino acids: CASLAGANTGELFF. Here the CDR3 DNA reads TGTGCCAGCCTAGCGGGGGCGAACACCGGGGAGCTGTTTTTT.

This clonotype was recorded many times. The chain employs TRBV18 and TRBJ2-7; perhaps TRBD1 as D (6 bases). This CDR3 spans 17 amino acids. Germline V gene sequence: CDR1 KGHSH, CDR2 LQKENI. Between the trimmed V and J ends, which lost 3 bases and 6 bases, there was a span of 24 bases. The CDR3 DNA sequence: TGTGCCAGCTCACCTAGTCTATTTCAGGCACAGGGTGGCGAGCAGTACTTC. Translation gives CASSPSLFQAQGGEQYF.

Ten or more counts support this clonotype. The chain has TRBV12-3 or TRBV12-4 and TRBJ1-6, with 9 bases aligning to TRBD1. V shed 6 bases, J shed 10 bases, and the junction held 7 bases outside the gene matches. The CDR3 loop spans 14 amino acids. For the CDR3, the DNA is TGTGCCAGCAGACAACAGGGGGCCCCCTCACCCCTCCACTTT. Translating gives CASRQQGAPSPLHF.

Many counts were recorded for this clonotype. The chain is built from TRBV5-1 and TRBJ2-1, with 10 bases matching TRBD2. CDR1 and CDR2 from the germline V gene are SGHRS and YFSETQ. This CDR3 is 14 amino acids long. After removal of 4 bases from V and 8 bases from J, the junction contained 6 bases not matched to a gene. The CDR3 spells CASSPSGSNYEQFF. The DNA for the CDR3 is TGCGCCAGCAGCCCTAGCGGGAGCAACTATGAGCAGTTCTTC.

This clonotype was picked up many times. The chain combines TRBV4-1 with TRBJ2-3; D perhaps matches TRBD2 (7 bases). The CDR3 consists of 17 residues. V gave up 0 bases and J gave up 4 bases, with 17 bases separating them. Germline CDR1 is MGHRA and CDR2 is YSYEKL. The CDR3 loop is CASSQEGGGGPSDTQYF. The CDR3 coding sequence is TGCGCCAGCAGCCAAGAAGGGGGGGGAGGGCCCTCAGATACGCAGTATTTT.

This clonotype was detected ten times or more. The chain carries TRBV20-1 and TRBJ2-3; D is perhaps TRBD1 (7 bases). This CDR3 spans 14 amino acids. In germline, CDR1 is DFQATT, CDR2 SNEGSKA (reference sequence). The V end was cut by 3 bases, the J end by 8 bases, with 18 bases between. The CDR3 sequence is CSARGGQSRLTQYF. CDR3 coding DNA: TGCAGTGCTAGGGGGGGACAGTCCCGCCTTACGCAGTATTTT.

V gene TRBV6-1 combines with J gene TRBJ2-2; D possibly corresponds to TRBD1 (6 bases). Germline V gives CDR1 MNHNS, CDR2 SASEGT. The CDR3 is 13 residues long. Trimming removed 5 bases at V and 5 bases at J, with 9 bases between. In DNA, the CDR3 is TGTGCCAGCAGTCCCGGGACAACCGGGGAGCTGTTTTTT. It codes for CASSPGTTGELFF.

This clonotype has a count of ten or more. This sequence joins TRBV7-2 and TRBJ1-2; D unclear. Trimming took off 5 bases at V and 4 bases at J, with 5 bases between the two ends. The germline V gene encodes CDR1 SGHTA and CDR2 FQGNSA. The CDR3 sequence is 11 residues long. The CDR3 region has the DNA TGTGCCAGCAGCCGGGCCTATGGCTACACCTTC. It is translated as CASSRAYGYTF.

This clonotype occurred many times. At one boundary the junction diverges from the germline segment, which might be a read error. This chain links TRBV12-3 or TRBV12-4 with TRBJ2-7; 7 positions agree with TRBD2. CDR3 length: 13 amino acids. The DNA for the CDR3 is TGTGCCAGCAGTCTAGCGGCAACTGTCGAGCAGTACTTC. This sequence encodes CASSLAATVEQYF.

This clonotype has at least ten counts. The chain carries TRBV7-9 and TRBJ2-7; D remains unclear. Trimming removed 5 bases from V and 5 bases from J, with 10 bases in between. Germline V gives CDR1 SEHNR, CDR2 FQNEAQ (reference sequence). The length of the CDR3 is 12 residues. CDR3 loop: CASSPLLDEQYF. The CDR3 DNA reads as TGTGCCAGCAGCCCTCTTCTGGACGAGCAGTACTTC. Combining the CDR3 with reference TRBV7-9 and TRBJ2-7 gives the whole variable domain DTGVSQNPRHKITKRGQNVTFRCDPISEHNRLYWYRQTLGQGPEFLTYFQNEAQLEKSRLLSDRFSAERPKGSFSTLEIQRTEQGDSAMYLCASSPLLDEQYFGPGTRLTVT.

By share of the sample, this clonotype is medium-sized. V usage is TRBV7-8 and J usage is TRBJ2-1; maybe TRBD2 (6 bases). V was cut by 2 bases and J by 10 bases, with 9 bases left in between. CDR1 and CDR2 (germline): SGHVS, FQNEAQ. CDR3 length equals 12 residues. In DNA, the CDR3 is TGTGCCAGCAGCTTATCGACTAGAGAGCAGTTCTTC. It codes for CASSLSTREQFF.

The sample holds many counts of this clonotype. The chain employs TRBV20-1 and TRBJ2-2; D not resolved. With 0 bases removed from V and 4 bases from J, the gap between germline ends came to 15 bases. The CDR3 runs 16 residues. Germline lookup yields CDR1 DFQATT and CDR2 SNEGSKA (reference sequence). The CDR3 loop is CSARDVRSRPTGELFF. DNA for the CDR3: TGCAGTGCTAGAGATGTGCGGTCTAGACCCACCGGGGAGCTGTTTTTT.

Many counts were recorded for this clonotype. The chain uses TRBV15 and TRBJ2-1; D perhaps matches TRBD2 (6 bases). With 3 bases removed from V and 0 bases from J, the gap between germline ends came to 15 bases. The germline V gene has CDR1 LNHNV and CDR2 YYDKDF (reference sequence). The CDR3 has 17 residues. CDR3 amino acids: CATSSPGTSSSYNEQFF. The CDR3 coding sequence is TGTGCCACCAGCAGCCCTGGGACTTCGAGCTCCTACAATGAGCAGTTCTTC. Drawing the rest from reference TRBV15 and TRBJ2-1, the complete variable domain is DAMVIQNPRYQVTQFGKPVTLSCSQTLNHNVMYWYQQKSSQAPKLLFHYYDKDFNNEADTPDNFQSRRPNTSFCFLDIRSPGLGDTAMYLCATSSPGTSSSYNEQFFGPGTRLTVL.

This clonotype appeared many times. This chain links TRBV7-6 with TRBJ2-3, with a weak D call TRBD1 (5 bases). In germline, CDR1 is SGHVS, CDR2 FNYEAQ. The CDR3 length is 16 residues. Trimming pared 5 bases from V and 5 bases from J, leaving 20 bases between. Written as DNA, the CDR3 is TGTGCCAGCAGCATAGGAATAAGGGTCCAGGGAGATACGCAGTATTTT. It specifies CASSIGIRVQGDTQYF.

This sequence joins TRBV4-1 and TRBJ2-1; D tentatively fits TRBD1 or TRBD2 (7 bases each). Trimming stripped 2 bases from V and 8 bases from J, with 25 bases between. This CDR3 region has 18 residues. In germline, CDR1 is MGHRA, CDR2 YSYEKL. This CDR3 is CASSQTLSGGERVYEQFF. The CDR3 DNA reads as TGCGCCAGCAGCCAAACTCTATCAGGGGGGGAGCGAGTGTATGAGCAGTTCTTC.

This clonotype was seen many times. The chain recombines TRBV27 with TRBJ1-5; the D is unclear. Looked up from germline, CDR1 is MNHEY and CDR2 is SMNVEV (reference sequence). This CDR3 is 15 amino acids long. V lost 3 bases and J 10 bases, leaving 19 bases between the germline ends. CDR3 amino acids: CASSFAPLRVNPQHF. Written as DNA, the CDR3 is TGTGCCAGCAGTTTCGCGCCCTTAAGGGTAAATCCCCAGCATTTT.

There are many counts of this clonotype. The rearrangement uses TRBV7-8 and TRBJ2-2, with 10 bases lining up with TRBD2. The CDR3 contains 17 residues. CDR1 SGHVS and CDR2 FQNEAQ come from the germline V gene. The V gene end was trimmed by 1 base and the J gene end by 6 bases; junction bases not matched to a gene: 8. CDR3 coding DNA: TGTGCCAGCAGCTTAGATCGGCTAGCGGGAGTGGCCGGGGAGCTGTTTTTT. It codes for CASSLDRLAGVAGELFF.

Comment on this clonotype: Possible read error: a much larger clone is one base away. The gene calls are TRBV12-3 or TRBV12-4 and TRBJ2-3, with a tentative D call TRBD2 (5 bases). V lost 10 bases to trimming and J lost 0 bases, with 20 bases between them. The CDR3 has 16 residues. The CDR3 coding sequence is TGTGCCAACCGCCCCGCGGGCAGGCTTAGCACAGATACGCAGTATTTT. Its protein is CANRPAGRLSTDTQYF.

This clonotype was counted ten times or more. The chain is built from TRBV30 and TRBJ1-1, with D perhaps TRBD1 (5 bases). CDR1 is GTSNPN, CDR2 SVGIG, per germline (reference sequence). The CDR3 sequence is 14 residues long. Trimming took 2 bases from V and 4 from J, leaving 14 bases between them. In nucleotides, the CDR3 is TGTGCCTGGAGTACACTAACGGGGGGCACTGAAGCTTTCTTT. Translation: CAWSTLTGGTEAFF.

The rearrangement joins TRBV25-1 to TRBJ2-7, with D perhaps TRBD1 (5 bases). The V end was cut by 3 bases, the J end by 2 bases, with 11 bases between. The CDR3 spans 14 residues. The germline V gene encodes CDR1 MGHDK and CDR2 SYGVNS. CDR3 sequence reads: CASSDRDSPYEQYF. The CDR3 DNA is TGTGCCAGCAGTGACAGGGATTCACCCTACGAGCAGTACTTC.

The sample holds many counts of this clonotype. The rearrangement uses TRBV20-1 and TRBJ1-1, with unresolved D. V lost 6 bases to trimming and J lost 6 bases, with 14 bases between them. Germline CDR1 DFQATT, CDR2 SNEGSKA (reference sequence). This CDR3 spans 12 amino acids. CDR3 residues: CSAVVPTAEAFF. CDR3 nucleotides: TGCAGTGCCGTTGTCCCAACGGCTGAAGCTTTCTTT.

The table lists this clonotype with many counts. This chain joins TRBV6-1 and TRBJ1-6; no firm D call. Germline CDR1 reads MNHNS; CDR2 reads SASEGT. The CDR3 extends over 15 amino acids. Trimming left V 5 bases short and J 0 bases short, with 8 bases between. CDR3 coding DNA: TGTGCCAGCAGTCTTCTGAGCTCCTATAATTCACCCCTCCACTTT. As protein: CASSLLSSYNSPLHF.

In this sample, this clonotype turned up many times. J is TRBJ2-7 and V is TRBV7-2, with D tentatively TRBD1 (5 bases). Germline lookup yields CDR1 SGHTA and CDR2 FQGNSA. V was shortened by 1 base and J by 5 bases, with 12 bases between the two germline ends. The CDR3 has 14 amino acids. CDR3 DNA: TGTGCCAGCAGCTTAGTCCAGGGTCTACACGAGCAGTACTTC. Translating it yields CASSLVQGLHEQYF.

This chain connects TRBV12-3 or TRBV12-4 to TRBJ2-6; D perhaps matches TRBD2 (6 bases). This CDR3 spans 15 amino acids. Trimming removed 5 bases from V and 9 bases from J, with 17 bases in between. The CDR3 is CASSPRDSQGNVLTF. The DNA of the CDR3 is TGTGCCAGCAGTCCGCGGGACTCCCAAGGCAACGTCCTGACTTTC.

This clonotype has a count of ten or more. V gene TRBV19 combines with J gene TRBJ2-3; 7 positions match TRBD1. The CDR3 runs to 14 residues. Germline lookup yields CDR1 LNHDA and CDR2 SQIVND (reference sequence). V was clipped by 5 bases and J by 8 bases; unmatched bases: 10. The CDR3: CASSPSRTGLTQYF. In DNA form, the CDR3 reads TGTGCCAGTAGTCCCTCCCGGACAGGACTTACGCAGTATTTT. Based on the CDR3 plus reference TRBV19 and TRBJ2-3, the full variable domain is DGGITQSPKYLFRKEGQNVTLSCEQNLNHDAMYWYRQDPGQGLRLIYYSQIVNDFQKGDIAEGYSVSREKKESFPLTVTSAQKNPTAFYLCASSPSRTGLTQYFGPGTRLTVL.